A single sample gave rise to the 9 T cell receptor beta chains below, sequenced in a study of blood T cell repertoires in COVID-19. TCRdb keeps only in-frame clones here, not all; method: immunoSEQ multiplex PCR. The data hold 180,000 or so clones, with approximately 87% observed a single time. What was sequenced was peripheral blood. Source of these receptors: a man between 18 and 35 years old with active or convalescent COVID-19.

The rearrangement links TRBV6-5 to TRBJ1-2; 9 nucleotides line up with TRBD1. The ends lost 6 bases at V and 0 bases at J; junction bases unmatched: 5. CDR1 and CDR2 (germline): MNHEY, SVGAGI. The CDR3 is 15 residues long. The CDR3 region is CASSRTGVTNYGYTF. The CDR3 DNA sequence: TGTGCCAGCAGCCGGACAGGGGTTACTAACTATGGCTACACCTTC.

This chain joins TRBV11-2 and TRBJ1-3; D is perhaps TRBD1 (5 bases). V was pared by 6 bases and J by 14 bases, with 17 bases between. The CDR3 is 12 residues long. CDR1 is SGHAT and CDR2 is FQNNGV in the germline V gene. The CDR3 protein is CASRPSTSRVYF. In DNA form, the CDR3 reads TGTGCCAGCAGGCCGTCTACCTCCAGGGTATATTTT.

This chain links TRBV6-5 with TRBJ2-2; D is ambiguous. The germline V gene encodes CDR1 MNHEY and CDR2 SVGAGI. The CDR3 consists of 16 residues. The V end lost 0 bases, the J end lost 5 bases, and 13 bases lay between the germline ends. The CDR3 is CASSYSISGFTGELFF. The CDR3 nucleotides read TGTGCCAGCAGTTACTCGATTTCAGGATTTACCGGGGAGCTGTTTTTT.

The chain employs TRBV24-1 and TRBJ1-5; D is perhaps TRBD1 (5 bases). The germline CDR1 and CDR2 sequences are KGHDR and SFDVKD. This CDR3 has 16 amino acids. V was clipped by 3 bases and J by 0 bases, with 11 bases between them. The CDR3 protein is CATSDRLTDSNQPQHF. The CDR3 DNA is TGTGCCACCAGTGATAGGTTGACAGATAGCAATCAGCCCCAGCATTTT.

The chain carries TRBV28 and TRBJ1-4; no definite D call. Trimming stripped 8 bases from V and 6 bases from J, with 16 bases between. The V gene's germline CDR1 is MDHEN and CDR2 SYDVKM. The CDR3 is 14 amino acids. This CDR3 reads CASSSGGSHEKLFF. CDR3 DNA sequence: TGTGCCAGCTCCAGCGGCGGCAGCCATGAAAAACTGTTTTTT.

The chain recombines TRBV10-2 with TRBJ1-6; tentatively, D is TRBD1 (5 bases). The CDR3 is made up of 15 amino acids. V was clipped by 1 base and J by 9 bases, with 13 bases between them. Germline V gene data show CDR1 as WSHSY and CDR2 as SAAADI. The CDR3 sequence: CASSEFRDSGSPLHF. Written as DNA, the CDR3 is TGCGCCAGCAGTGAGTTTCGGGACTCAGGTTCACCCCTCCACTTT.

The chain joins TRBV28 to TRBJ1-6; TRBD1 might be the D (6 bases). Germline V gene sequence: CDR1 MDHEN, CDR2 SYDVKM. The CDR3 has 18 residues. Trimming removed 2 bases at V and 2 bases at J, with 16 bases between. CDR3 nucleotides: TGTGCCAGCAGTTTACCCCACAGGGCGGACCCCTATAATTCACCCCTCCACTTT. Its translation is CASSLPHRADPYNSPLHF.

The V gene is TRBV7-2, the J gene TRBJ1-1, with D perhaps matching TRBD1 (5 bases). Germline V CDR1 and CDR2: SGHTA, FQGNSA. CDR3 length equals 13 residues. V lost 3 bases, J lost 6 bases, and 11 bases lay in between. The CDR3, as DNA: TGTGCCAGCAGCTTTTTCGGGGGACCTGAAGCTTTCTTT. Amino acids: CASSFFGGPEAFF.

This chain links TRBV5-4 with TRBJ1-6, with TRBD1 matching over 7 bases. Germline V lookup: CDR1 SGHNT, CDR2 YYREEE (reference sequence). The CDR3 totals 14 residues. Trimming removed 2 bases from V and 6 bases from J; junction bases left unmatched: 2. Here the CDR3 DNA reads TGTGCCAGCAGCTTCCAGGGGGGTAATTCACCCCTCCACTTT. Its translation is CASSFQGGNSPLHF.